This T cell receptor beta chain was found in a study of cytomegalovirus exposure and HLA in healthy donors. Comment on this clone: The antigen is not known.

General observations from the study: Later analysis indicated greater clonal expansion among HLA-associated TCR beta chains than among equally common other chains. Across donors, most TCRs were seen rarely, yet some public ones were widespread. HLA allele associations emerged for fewer than 20,000 TCR beta sequences in a later analysis, at 0.05 false discovery rate.

Losses at the gene ends were 0 bases for V and 1 base for J; bases not matched to a gene: 9. Germline V gene data show CDR1 as SGHRS and CDR2 as YFSETQ. The CDR3 totals 20 residues. PCR was performed using 60 Vbeta and 13 Jbeta primers. As processed by the authors: Per a later analysis, the number of unique TCR beta chains was roughly 83 million, of which roughly 10 million were shared. TCRdb's table, derived via immunoSEQ multiplex PCR, lists solely in-frame clones and lacks some. The V and J calls and clone size come from that table; D and trimming were worked out from the DNA. The sample has fewer than 200,000 clones; roughly 77% are singletons.

The rearrangement links TRBV5-1 to TRBJ2-1; 14 bases match TRBD2. This clonotype originated in a middle-aged man in good health and CMV-seropositive. Sequencing used PBMCs. The CDR3 reads CASSLARLAGGPGSYNEQFF. Here the CDR3 DNA reads TGCGCCAGCAGCTTGGCCCGACTAGCGGGAGGGCCCGGTTCCTACAATGAGCAGTTCTTC. The variable domain in full, completed from reference TRBV5-1 and TRBJ2-1, reads KAGVTQTPRYLIKTRGQQVTLSCSPISGHRSVSWYQQTPGQGLQFLFEYFSETQRNKGNFPGRFSGRQFSNSRSEMNVSTLELGDSALYLCASSLARLAGGPGSYNEQFFGPGTRLTVL.